The next 12 T cell receptor beta chains were all read from a single sample in a study of early T cells in non-severe SARS-CoV-2 infection. Each CDR3 protein gets one entry after TCRdb re-called the 5' RACE reads with MiXCR. This table holds tens of thousands of distinct CDR3 sequences, around 7% found once. The source material was whole blood. The source is an adult who was a healthcare worker with PCR-confirmed SARS-CoV-2 infection or an uninfected control (not recorded which).

This clonotype was recorded a few times. The chain uses TRBV5-4 and TRBJ2-5; D unresolved. The V end was cut by 0 bases, the J end by 1 base, with 7 bases between. The CDR3 is made up of 14 amino acids. Germline loops: CDR1 SGHNT, CDR2 YYREEE (reference sequence). CDR3 protein: CASSLVSPQETQYF. The CDR3 DNA is TGTGCCAGCAGCTTGGTGTCCCCCCAAGAGACCCAGTACTTC.

The table lists this clonotype with many counts. The chain uses TRBV6-6 and TRBJ2-7; 7 bases align to TRBD1. Per the germline V gene, CDR1 is MNHNY and CDR2 is SVGAGI (reference sequence). The CDR3 runs 11 residues. J gave up 4 bases and V 6 bases, and 0 bases lay outside the gene matches. This CDR3 is CASRQGYEQYF. The CDR3 bases are TGTGCCAGCAGACAGGGGTACGAGCAGTACTTC.

The chain employs TRBV7-2 and TRBJ2-1; D is possibly TRBD1 or TRBD2 (5 bases each). The V gene's germline CDR1 is SGHTA and CDR2 FQGNSA. Trimming stripped 6 bases from V and 6 bases from J, with 15 bases between. This CDR3 comprises 14 residues. CDR3: CASRTTVGVNEQFF. The CDR3 coding sequence is TGTGCCAGCAGGACGACAGTGGGGGTCAATGAGCAGTTCTTC.

This clonotype was seen ten or more times. The chain recombines TRBV30 with TRBJ1-1; D is undetermined. This CDR3 is 14 amino acids long. Germline V gene lookup returns CDR1 GTSNPN and CDR2 SVGIG (reference sequence). Trimming removed 5 bases from V and 5 bases from J, with 18 bases in between. As DNA, the CDR3 is TGTGCCTGGTTCCTCCCCTCCTTATCAACTGAAGCTTTCTTT. This encodes CAWFLPSLSTEAFF.

This clonotype appeared many times. This sequence joins TRBV11-2 and TRBJ2-2; tentative D call: TRBD2 (6 bases). V lost 7 bases and J lost 7, with 25 bases in between. CDR1 is SGHAT, CDR2 FQNNGV, per germline. The CDR3 is made up of 17 amino acids. CDR3 protein: CASNYPLLAGRSGELFF. The CDR3, as DNA: TGTGCCAGCAACTACCCCCTCCTTGCGGGAAGGAGCGGGGAGCTGTTTTTT.

This clonotype has a handful of counts. The genes are TRBV10-3 and TRBJ2-1, with 10 positions matching TRBD2. The germline CDR1 and CDR2 sequences are ENHRY and SYGVKD. The CDR3 has 15 residues. V shed 2 bases and J 5 bases; nucleotides not matched to a gene: 3. CDR3 amino acids: CAISEASGSNNEQFF. The CDR3 DNA sequence: TGTGCCATCAGTGAGGCTAGCGGGAGCAACAATGAGCAGTTCTTC.

This clonotype was seen repeatedly, ten times or more. CDR3 region: CAISELDRAGDTQYF. In nucleotides, the CDR3 is TGTGCCATCAGTGAACTAGACAGGGCAGGGGATACGCAGTATTTT. The chain carries TRBV10-3 and TRBJ2-3; 7 nucleotides line up with TRBD1. V trimming: 3 bases; J trimming: 6 bases; junction bases outside the gene matches: 9. Germline values: CDR1 ENHRY, CDR2 SYGVKD. This CDR3 has 15 amino acids.

This clonotype appeared many times. This chain joins TRBV6-1 and TRBJ2-1; TRBD2 agrees at 9 bases. V shed 7 bases and J 11 bases; nucleotides not matched to a gene: 12. Per the germline V gene, CDR1 is MNHNS and CDR2 is SASEGT. The CDR3 totals 14 residues. The CDR3 is CASKRLAADGKQFF. The CDR3 bases are TGTGCCAGCAAGCGACTAGCGGCTGATGGGAAGCAGTTCTTC.

The chain is built from TRBV20-1 and TRBJ2-3; D not resolved. V lost 1 base to trimming and J lost 2 bases, with 10 bases between them. The CDR3 runs to 14 residues. Germline V gives CDR1 DFQATT, CDR2 SNEGSKA (reference sequence). CDR3 bases: TGCAGTGCTAGAGGCGCGGAACTCACAGATACGCAGTATTTT. Protein product: CSARGAELTDTQYF.

This clonotype has at least ten counts. The V call is TRBV19, the J call TRBJ2-7, with TRBD2 matching 7 bases. This CDR3 has 15 amino acids. V was pared by 3 bases and J by 1 base, with 6 bases of the junction left unmatched. CDR1 is LNHDA, CDR2 SQIVND, per germline (reference sequence). The CDR3 sequence is CASSMGGSFSYEQYF. CDR3 bases: TGTGCCAGTAGTATGGGCGGGAGTTTTTCCTACGAGCAGTACTTC.

This clonotype has at least ten counts. This rearrangement joins TRBV9 to TRBJ2-1; no clear D gene. Trimming stripped 4 bases from V and 9 bases from J, with 14 bases between. The CDR3 runs 13 residues. The V gene's germline CDR1 is SGDLS and CDR2 YYNGEE. The CDR3 DNA follows: TGTGCCAGCAGCATCATTGGCGCAGGTGAGCAGTTCTTC. It is translated as CASSIIGAGEQFF.

This clonotype was found a few times. The chain combines TRBV10-2 with TRBJ1-1; no firm D call. Germline assignment: CDR1 WSHSY and CDR2 SAAADI. V was clipped by 6 bases and J by 1 base, with 12 bases between them. CDR3 length: 14 residues. CDR3 sequence (DNA): TGCGCCAGCAGCCCCTATGGTCCGAACACTGAAGCTTTCTTT. Residues: CASSPYGPNTEAFF.